A single sample is the source of the 5 T cell receptor beta chains below, sequenced in a study of identical twins. TCRdb redid the calling of the 5' RACE reads with MiXCR, one entry per CDR3 protein. The sample shows about 100,000 distinct CDR3 sequences, 5.9% of them seen only once. Material: memory T cells sorted from blood. These receptors all stem from a woman aged 50 to 65 in good health.

This clonotype was observed many times. The chain links TRBV6-5 to TRBJ2-1, with D tentatively TRBD2 (6 bases). Germline V lookup: CDR1 MNHEY, CDR2 SVGAGI. This CDR3 has 12 amino acids. V lost 10 bases, J lost 12 bases, and 19 bases lay in between. The CDR3 loop is CATSRDGSVQFF. CDR3 nucleotide sequence: TGTGCCACCAGCCGGGACGGGAGTGTGCAGTTCTTC.

This clonotype was recorded many times. The chain is built from TRBV6-1 and TRBJ2-7; D call uncertain. The CDR3 extends over 12 amino acids. Germline values: CDR1 MNHNS, CDR2 SASEGT. Trimming shortened V by 10 bases and J by 4 bases, and 14 bases separated the two germline ends. CDR3 protein: CATGPPPYEQYV. CDR3 sequence (DNA): TGTGCCACCGGGCCCCCTCCTTACGAGCAGTACGTC.

The gene calls are TRBV7-6 and TRBJ1-1; possible D gene TRBD1, 5 bases. The CDR3 contains 14 residues. The germline gives CDR1 SGHVS, CDR2 FNYEAQ. V was shortened by 6 bases and J by 1 base, with 12 bases between the two germline ends. Here the CDR3 DNA reads TGTGCCAGCAGGGGGGAGGGGTCGAACACTGAAGCTTTCTTT. As protein: CASRGEGSNTEAFF.

This clonotype was recorded at least ten times. The rearrangement joins TRBV20-1 to TRBJ2-1; 10 nucleotides align to TRBD1. CDR1 and CDR2 from the germline V gene are DFQATT and SNEGSKA (reference sequence). CDR3 size: 17 residues. Trimming cost V 5 bases and J 6 bases; bases outside gene matches: 16. The CDR3 region has the DNA TGCAGTGCTCCCGGATCCGACAGGGGGCTGGGGGGCAATGAGCAGTTCTTC. Residues: CSAPGSDRGLGGNEQFF.

This clonotype was counted many times. The chain couples TRBV18 to TRBJ2-5; 7 nucleotides match TRBD1. The CDR3 is made up of 13 amino acids. The germline CDR1 and CDR2 sequences are KGHSH and LQKENI. The V and J ends lost 3 bases and 7 bases, in that order; junction bases with no gene match: 5. CDR3 bases: TGTGCCAGCTCACCGGAACGACAGGGGACCCAGTACTTC. Amino acids: CASSPERQGTQYF.